A single sample gave rise to the 7 T cell receptor beta chains below, sequenced in a study of T-cell memory formation after mild COVID-19. A single record per CDR3 protein comes from TCRdb applying MiXCR to the 5' RACE reads. The data contain some 200,000 distinct CDR3 sequences, about a fifth of them seen just once; the ten biggest clones take up 20% to 25%. The source material was PBMCs or a T cell subset sorted from them (not recorded which). The source is an adult woman who had mild COVID-19 (a few samples of this study predate the infection). Cell type and time point are not known.

The DNA of the CDR3 is TGTGCCAGCAGTCGAACCCTAGCGGGAGCCCCAGATACGCAGTATTTT. It codes for CASSRTLAGAPDTQYF. The chain has TRBV28 and TRBJ2-3, with 10 bases identical to TRBD2. The V gene's germline CDR1 is MDHEN and CDR2 SYDVKM. The V and J ends lost 5 bases and 4 bases, in that order; junction bases with no gene match: 9. The CDR3 covers 16 residues.

By share of the sample, this clonotype is medium-sized. The V gene is TRBV7-3, the J gene TRBJ2-2; D remains unclear. CDR1 SGHTA and CDR2 FQGTGA come from the germline V gene. The CDR3 sequence is 13 residues long. The V and J ends lost 3 bases and 8 bases respectively, with 10 bases between them. CDR3 in DNA: TGTGCCAGCAGCTTGGATTTTTTGGGGGAGCTGTTTTTT. It codes for CASSLDFLGELFF.

This clonotype turned up a few times. This chain joins TRBV20-1 and TRBJ2-2; 7 nucleotides line up with TRBD1. CDR3 length: 15 amino acids. The V and J ends lost 5 bases and 3 bases, in that order; junction bases with no gene match: 9. Germline CDR1 reads DFQATT; CDR2 reads SNEGSKA (reference sequence). CDR3: CSASTGAPDTGELFF. In nucleotides, the CDR3 is TGCAGTGCTTCAACAGGGGCCCCTGACACCGGGGAGCTGTTTTTT.

The CDR3 DNA is TGCAGCGTTGAAGAGGGGGAGCTTACCTACACCTTC. Its translation: CSVEEGELTYTF. The chain employs TRBV29-1 and TRBJ1-2, with a weak D call TRBD1 (5 bases). The CDR3 sequence is 12 residues long. The V gene lost 0 bases and the J gene lost 10 bases, with 12 bases spanning the gap. Germline V lookup: CDR1 SQVTM, CDR2 ANQGSEA. Looking up the rest from reference TRBV29-1 and TRBJ1-2 gives the full variable domain: SAVISQKPSRDICQRGTSLTIQCQVDSQVTMMFWYRQQPGQSLTLIATANQGSEATYESGFVIDKFPISRPNLTFSTLTVSNMSPEDSSIYLCSVEEGELTYTFGSGTRLTVV.

This clonotype was counted between two and nine times. V is TRBV20-1 and J is TRBJ1-1; possibly TRBD1 for D (6 bases). This CDR3 region has 15 residues. The V gene lost 6 bases and the J gene lost 1 base, with 18 bases spanning the gap. Germline loops: CDR1 DFQATT, CDR2 SNEGSKA (reference sequence). In DNA form, the CDR3 reads TGCAGTGCATTTGACCTGGGGGGCTGGAACACTGAAGCTTTCTTT. It translates to CSAFDLGGWNTEAFF.

This sequence joins TRBV12-3 or TRBV12-4 and TRBJ2-3; TRBD1 might be the D (6 bases). Trimming took 0 bases from V and 4 from J, leaving 8 bases between them. CDR3 length: 14 residues. The CDR3 loop is CASSLAQGPDTQYF. In DNA form, the CDR3 reads TGTGCCAGCAGTTTAGCTCAGGGGCCAGATACGCAGTATTTT.

The chain combines TRBV7-2 with TRBJ2-1, with 7 bases matching TRBD2. V shed 11 bases and J 3 bases; nucleotides not matched to a gene: 10. This CDR3 region has 14 residues. Germline assignment: CDR1 SGHTA and CDR2 FQGNSA. The CDR3 reads CAGEAGPLYNEQFF. The CDR3 DNA reads as TGTGCCGGCGAAGCGGGACCCCTCTACAATGAGCAGTTCTTC.